The rows below give T cell receptor beta chains drawn from one sample of a study of regulatory T cells in long-lasting Graves disease. TCRdb reprocessed the multiplex PCR reads with MiXCR, giving one entry per CDR3 protein. The profile shows about 320,000 distinct CDR3 sequences, approximately 20% of them singletons. Sequencing was performed on peripheral blood mononuclear cells (PBMCs), taken at new diagnosis, from a patient treated with antithyroid drugs. These receptors all stem from a female donor with Graves disease. CDR3s include the opening cysteine and the closing phenylalanine or tryptophan. The D gene is left open where the match is weak. Clone size, where shown, is once, few, many, or a class for clones that have expanded.

CDR3 protein	CDR3 DNA	J gene	clone size	V gene	D gene
CAGARPSGANVLTF	TGTGCCGGCGCCCGTCCCTCTGGGGCCAACGTCCTGACTTTC	TRBJ2-6	NA	TRBV6-1	NA
CATAGTGKRNVLTF	TGTGCCACTGCCGGGACAGGGAAGCGTAACGTCCTGACTTTC	TRBJ2-6	many	TRBV10-3	TRBD1
CSAGPLAGGPGTQYF	TGCAGTGCCGGGCCACTAGCGGGAGGGCCAGGTACGCAGTATTTT	TRBJ2-3	few	TRBV20-1	TRBD2
CASSLYSRDTEAFF	TGTGCCAGCAGTTTGTACAGTCGTGACACTGAAGCTTTCTTT	TRBJ1-1	many	TRBV12-3/TRBV12-4	NA
CSVAGGPGEQYF	TGCAGCGTAGCGGGAGGGCCGGGTGAGCAGTACTTC	TRBJ2-7	many	TRBV29-1	TRBD2
CASSHRLAGRETQYF	TGTGCCAGCAGCCATAGACTAGCGGGGCGGGAGACCCAGTACTTC	TRBJ2-5	NA	TRBV7-9	TRBD2
CAWRDISRVGYGYTF	TGTGCCTGGAGGGACATCTCCCGGGTCGGGTATGGCTACACCTTC	TRBJ1-2	NA	TRBV30	NA
CASSRSDRTHEQYF	TGTGCCAGTAGTCGATCGGACAGGACCCACGAGCAGTACTTC	TRBJ2-7	many	TRBV19	TRBD1
CASSLLTSGSSYNEQFF	TGTGCCAGCAGTTTATTGACTAGCGGGAGCTCCTACAATGAGCAGTTCTTC	TRBJ2-1	many	TRBV27	TRBD2
CASSHGPSGSFYEQFF	TGTGCCAGCAGTCACGGGCCTAGCGGGAGCTTCTATGAGCAGTTCTTC	TRBJ2-1	many	TRBV11-2	TRBD2
CASSPGRGSYNEQFF	TGTGCCAGCAGCCCTGGCAGGGGCTCCTACAATGAGCAGTTCTTC	TRBJ2-1	many	TRBV11-3	NA